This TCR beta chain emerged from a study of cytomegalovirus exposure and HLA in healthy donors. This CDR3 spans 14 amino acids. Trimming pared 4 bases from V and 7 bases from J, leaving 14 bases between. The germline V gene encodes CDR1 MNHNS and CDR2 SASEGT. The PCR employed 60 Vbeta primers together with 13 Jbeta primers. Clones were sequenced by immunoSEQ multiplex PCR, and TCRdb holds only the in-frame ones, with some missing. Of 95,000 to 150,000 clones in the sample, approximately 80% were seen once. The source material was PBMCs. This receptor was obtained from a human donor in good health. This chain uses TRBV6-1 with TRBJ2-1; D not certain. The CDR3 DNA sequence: TGTGCCAGCAGTGTTACTAAGTACGGGAATGAGCAGTTCTTC. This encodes CASSVTKYGNEQFF.